Here is one T cell receptor beta chain with its context. As yet, its antigen is unknown. J lost 2 bases, V lost 5 bases, and 6 bases had no gene match. The CDR3 runs 15 residues. Germline loops: CDR1 SGHAT, CDR2 FQNNGV. These data belong to a study of CD8+CD57+ T cells in acquired aplastic anemia. Sequencing was done on patients that had shown CD8+CD57+ cell expansion by flow cytometry. A severe acquired aplastic anemia diagnosis applied to all patients. Whole-study results and caveats: There were roughly 28 CD8+ CDR3 sequences that occurred in both patients and controls.

For CDR3 and TCR beta VDJ profiling, genomic DNA was the template used. TCRdb ran MiXCR on the reads and lists one entry per CDR3 protein. The sample shows 170,000 or so distinct CDR3 sequences, 63% of them seen only once. The chain combines TRBV11-2 with TRBJ1-2; 9 bases are shared with TRBD1. What was sequenced was sorted CD4+, CD8+, or CD8+CD57+ T cells (not recorded which) from PBMCs. The TCR originated in a human donor with aplastic anemia. The CDR3 nucleotides read TGTGCCAGCAGCCCAACAGGGGGCGCAAACTATGGCTACACCTTC. It translates to CASSPTGGANYGYTF.